The clone carrying this T cell receptor beta chain was picked up many times. The source of the sample is a study of patients with pleural tuberculosis. Using its own MiXCR run on the reads, TCRdb lists one record per CDR3 protein. The repertoire includes about 30,000 distinct CDR3 sequences, about 18% of them detected once, and roughly 4% sits in the top ten. Germline CDR1 is KGHSH and CDR2 is LQKENI. CDR3 length: 14 residues. The V end lost 2 bases, the J end lost 1 base, and 8 bases lay between the germline ends. This sequence joins TRBV18 and TRBJ1-1; D is undetermined. The specimen sequenced was peripheral blood. The origin of this receptor is a human donor with pleural tuberculosis. CDR3 sequence: CASSPETSNTEAFF. In nucleotides, the CDR3 is TGTGCCAGCTCACCAGAGACATCGAACACTGAAGCTTTCTTT.